These 10 T cell receptor beta chains share one sample of origin, sequenced in a study of T cell clonality in common variable immunodeficiency. The data were produced by immunoSEQ multiplex PCR, yet TCRdb's version contains in-frame clones alone and is incomplete. The sample yields 60,000 to 75,000 clones, without any singletons. Sequenced input: peripheral blood mononuclear cells. The receptor set was obtained from a person between 18 and 75 years old in good health.

This clone has ten or more counts. The CDR3 region is CASSLPGLGNTIYF. CDR3 bases read: TGTGCCAGCAGCTTACCAGGACTAGGAAACACC. This chain links TRBV7-9 with TRBJ1-3, with no clear D. The read ends 3 residues early relative to the CDR3; the germline J gene fills the gap. Deletions cut 2 bases from V and 4 bases from J, with 9 bases between. This CDR3 has 14 residues. The germline CDR1 and CDR2 sequences are SEHNR and FQNEAQ (reference sequence).

There are many counts of this clone. CDR3 DNA, as far as it was read: TGTGCCAGCTCACCACCTAGCGGGAGCTTGCAGACC. This encodes CASSPPSGSLQT. The full CDR3 is CASSPPSGSLQTQYF. The chain recombines TRBV18 with TRBJ2-5, with 9 bases matching TRBD2. The read ends 3 residues shy of where the CDR3 ends; the end is completed using the germline J gene. CDR3 length: 15 amino acids. V lost 0 bases and J lost 6; bases outside the gene matches: 5. Germline V gene lookup returns CDR1 KGHSH and CDR2 LQKENI. Based on the CDR3 plus reference TRBV18 and TRBJ2-5, the full variable domain is NAGVMQNPRHLVRRRGQEARLRCSPMKGHSHVYWYRQLPEEGLKFMVYLQKENIIDESGMPKERFSAEFPKEGPSILRIQQVVRGDSAAYFCASSPPSGSLQTQYFGPGTRLLVL.

This clone appeared many times. Read data end 3 residues before the CDR3 end; the end is taken from the germline J gene. The chain joins TRBV19 to TRBJ2-7, with TRBD2 matching 10 bases. The CDR3 contains 20 residues. Trimming took 6 bases from V and 6 from J; bases not matched to a gene: 26. Looked up from germline, CDR1 is LNHDA and CDR2 is SQIVND (reference sequence). The CDR3 bases that were read are TGTGCCAGTAGGAGGACGGCCGGCTGGGGAGGAGCGGGAGGGCCCTTCGAG. This gives the protein CASRRTAGWGGAGGPFE. The whole CDR3 reads CASRRTAGWGGAGGPFEQYF. The whole variable domain, remainder taken from reference TRBV19 and TRBJ2-7, is DGGITQSPKYLFRKEGQNVTLSCEQNLNHDAMYWYRQDPGQGLRLIYYSQIVNDFQKGDIAEGYSVSREKKESFPLTVTSAQKNPTAFYLCASRRTAGWGGAGGPFEQYFGPGTRLTVT.

At least ten counts were recorded for this clone. The read falls 3 residues short of the CDR3 end, and the missing part is taken from the germline J gene. V gene TRBV7-2 combines with J gene TRBJ2-1, with 7 bases matching TRBD1. J gave up 8 bases and V 5 bases, and 6 bases lay outside the gene matches. Germline V gene lookup returns CDR1 SGHTA and CDR2 FQGNSA. CDR3 length equals 13 residues. CDR3: CASSPSQGDEQFF. The sequenced part of the CDR3 DNA is TGTGCCAGCAGCCCCAGCCAGGGGGATGAG.

This clone was counted at least ten times. The sequenced part of the CDR3 DNA is TGCAGCGTAAAGGGGGGGTGGGGGATGAACACTGAA. As protein: CSVKGGWGMNTE. The full CDR3 is CSVKGGWGMNTEAFF. The chain has TRBV29-1 and TRBJ1-1, with D perhaps matching TRBD1 (6 bases). With the read ending 3 residues before the CDR3 end, the germline J gene is used to fill in that end. This CDR3 is built from 15 residues. V gave up 6 bases and J gave up 0 bases, with 17 bases separating them. Germline values: CDR1 SQVTM, CDR2 ANQGSEA.

In its sample, this clone was seen many times. The CDR3 goes on 3 residues after the read ends, and that part is filled in from the germline J gene. The rearrangement links TRBV2 to TRBJ2-7, with 7 bases that match TRBD2. V trimming: 7 bases; J trimming: 5 bases; junction bases outside the gene matches: 14. This CDR3 has 15 residues. CDR1 is SNHLY and CDR2 is FYNNEI in the germline V gene. The CDR3 DNA, read in part, is TGTGCCAGCACCCCATTAGGGGCCCGGGGGGACGAG. Its translation: CASTPLGARGDE. The full CDR3 is CASTPLGARGDEQYF.

This clone showed up many times. Coverage ceases 3 residues before the CDR3 finishes, and the germline J gene fills in the end. The chain has TRBV19 and TRBJ2-7, with D possibly matching TRBD1 (6 bases). This CDR3 spans 15 amino acids. The germline CDR1 and CDR2 sequences are LNHDA and SQIVND (reference sequence). Trimming removed 5 bases at V and 3 bases at J, with 17 bases between. The CDR3 here is CASSLRDTLLYEQYF. Partial CDR3 DNA: TGTGCCAGTAGTCTCCGGGACACCCTTCTCTACGAG.

This clone was observed at least ten times. The CDR3 end falls 3 residues outside the read, so it is completed with the germline J gene. The chain recombines TRBV7-9 with TRBJ2-1; possible D gene TRBD2, 5 bases. V was trimmed by 5 bases and J by 5 bases, leaving 10 bases between them. CDR1 and CDR2 (germline): SEHNR, FQNEAQ (reference sequence). CDR3 length: 13 amino acids. Incomplete CDR3 DNA: TGTGCCAGCAGCCCAGCCGGGGACAATGAG. This sequence encodes CASSPAGDNE. The CDR3 as a whole reads CASSPAGDNEQFF.

This clone was seen repeatedly, ten times or more. The read terminates 3 residues ahead of where the CDR3 ends, so the germline J gene completes it. V usage is TRBV29-1 and J usage is TRBJ2-6; no clear D. Trimming stripped 6 bases from V and 1 base from J, with 7 bases between. The CDR3 runs to 13 residues. CDR1 and CDR2 (germline): SQVTM, ANQGSEA. The sequenced part of the CDR3 DNA is TGCAGCGTCTTAGGGTCTGGGGCCAACGTC. As protein: CSVLGSGANV. The full CDR3 reads CSVLGSGANVLTF.

This clone was found a few times. The DNA ends 3 residues before the CDR3 does, and the rest of the CDR3 is filled in from the germline J gene. This chain joins TRBV2 and TRBJ1-5; TRBD1 aligns across 9 bases. The CDR3 extends over 15 amino acids. The V gene end was trimmed by 4 bases and the J gene end by 5 bases; junction bases not matched to a gene: 6. Germline V gene sequence: CDR1 SNHLY, CDR2 FYNNEI. This chain's CDR3 is CASSGGQGVYQPQHF. The sequenced part of the CDR3 DNA is TGTGCCAGCAGTGGGGGACAGGGTGTCTATCAGCCC.